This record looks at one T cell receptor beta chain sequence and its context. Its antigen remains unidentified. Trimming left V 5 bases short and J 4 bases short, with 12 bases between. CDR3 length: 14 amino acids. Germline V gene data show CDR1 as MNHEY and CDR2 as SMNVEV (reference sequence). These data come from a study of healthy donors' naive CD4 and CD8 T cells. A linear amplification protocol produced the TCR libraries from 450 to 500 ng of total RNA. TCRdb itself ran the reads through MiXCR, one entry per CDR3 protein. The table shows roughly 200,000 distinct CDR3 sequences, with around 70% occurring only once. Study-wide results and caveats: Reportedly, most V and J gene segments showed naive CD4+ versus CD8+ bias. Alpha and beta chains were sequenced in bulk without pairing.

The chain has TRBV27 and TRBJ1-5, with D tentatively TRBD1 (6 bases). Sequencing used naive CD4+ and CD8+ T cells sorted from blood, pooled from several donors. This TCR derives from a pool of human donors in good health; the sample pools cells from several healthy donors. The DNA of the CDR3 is TGTGCCAGCAGTCCAGGGACAACAAATCAGCCCCAGCATTTT. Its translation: CASSPGTTNQPQHF.